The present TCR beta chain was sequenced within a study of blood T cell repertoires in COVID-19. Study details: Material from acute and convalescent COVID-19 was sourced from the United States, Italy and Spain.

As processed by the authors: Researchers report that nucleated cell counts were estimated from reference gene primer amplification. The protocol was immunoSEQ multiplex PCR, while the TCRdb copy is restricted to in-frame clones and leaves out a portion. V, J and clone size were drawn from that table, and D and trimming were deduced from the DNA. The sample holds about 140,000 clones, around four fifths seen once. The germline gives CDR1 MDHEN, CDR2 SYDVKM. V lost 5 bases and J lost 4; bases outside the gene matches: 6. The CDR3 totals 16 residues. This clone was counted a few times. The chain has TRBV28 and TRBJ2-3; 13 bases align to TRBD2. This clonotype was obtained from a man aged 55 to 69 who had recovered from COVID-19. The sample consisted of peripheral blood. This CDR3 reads CASSETSGGLSDTQYF. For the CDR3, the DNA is TGTGCCAGCAGTGAGACTAGCGGGGGGCTTTCAGATACGCAGTATTTT. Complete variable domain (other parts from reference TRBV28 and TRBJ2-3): DVKVTQSSRYLVKRTGEKVFLECVQDMDHENMFWYRQDPGLGLRLIYFSYDVKMKEKGDIPEGYSVSREKKERFSLILESASTNQTSMYLCASSETSGGLSDTQYFGPGTRLTVL.